The sequence of this T cell receptor (beta chain) was determined in a study of T cells in localized non-small cell lung cancer. Sequencing used immunoSEQ multiplex PCR; TCRdb keeps in-frame clones, though not all of them. The sample consists of 15,000 or so clones, roughly 89% of them appearing once. Germline V gene data show CDR1 as LNHDA and CDR2 as SQIVND (reference sequence). V shed 6 bases and J shed 7 bases, with 9 bases lying between them. The CDR3 is made up of 12 amino acids. Whole-study findings and limits: Adjacent lung exhibited a median of 57 among the 100 most abundant tumor clones. Because sequencing included only one region (of the tumor), heterogeneity remains possible. Uninvolved adjacent lung showed the highest T cell clonality, exceeding tumor. Higher adjacent-lung clonality was associated with shorter survival.

Turning to this clone: Its antigen is undetermined.

This clonotype was obtained from a man aged 40 to 70 with stage III lung adenocarcinoma. The sequences come from peripheral blood mononuclear cells, collected before any cancer treatment. The chain couples TRBV19 to TRBJ2-2; no clear D. In DNA form, the CDR3 reads TGTGCCAGTAGACTCGGTGGCGGGGAGCTGTTTTTT. This sequence encodes CASRLGGGELFF.